These 30 T cell receptor beta chains originate from one sample sequenced in a study of cytomegalovirus exposure and HLA in healthy donors. Use of 60 Vbeta and 13 Jbeta primers characterized the PCR. Method: immunoSEQ multiplex PCR; TCRdb's copy keeps in-frame clones and lacks some. The sample has about 200,000 clones; 82% are singletons. The sample was PBMCs. Source of these receptors: a boy younger than 10 in good health and CMV-seronegative.

The chain is built from TRBV4-2 and TRBJ2-1; TRBD2 aligns across 8 bases. The CDR3 is 15 amino acids. The J segment lost 7 bases and the V segment lost 4 bases, leaving 9 bases of the junction unmatched. CDR1 and CDR2 (germline): LGHNA, YNFKEQ. The CDR3 here is CASSRTAGAENEQFF. The CDR3 DNA is TGTGCCAGCAGCCGCACAGCGGGGGCGGAAAATGAGCAGTTCTTC.

The chain couples TRBV25-1 to TRBJ1-6; TRBD1 might be the D (6 bases). The germline V and J ends were trimmed by 1 base and 7 bases, with 14 bases remaining between them. This CDR3 contains 16 residues. Looked up from germline, CDR1 is MGHDK and CDR2 is SYGVNS. The CDR3 reads CASSEWGHPGNSPLHF. CDR3 DNA: TGTGCCAGCAGTGAATGGGGACACCCAGGAAATTCACCCCTCCACTTT. The full variable domain, in which reference TRBV25-1 and TRBJ1-6 provide the parts outside the CDR3, is EADIYQTPRYLVIGTGKKITLECSQTMGHDKMYWYQQDPGMELHLIHYSYGVNSTEKGDLSSESTVSRIRTEHFPLTLESARPSHTSQYLCASSEWGHPGNSPLHFGNGTRLTVT.

The rearrangement joins TRBV2 to TRBJ2-3; D is uncertain. The CDR3 sequence is 14 residues long. The germline V and J ends were trimmed by 4 bases and 0 bases, with 8 bases remaining between them. The germline V gene has CDR1 SNHLY and CDR2 FYNNEI. In nucleotides, the CDR3 is TGTGCCAGCAGTGGGCTCTTAAGCACAGATACGCAGTATTTT. Amino acid sequence: CASSGLLSTDTQYF. The full variable domain, rest sourced from reference TRBV2 and TRBJ2-3, is EPEVTQTPSHQVTQMGQEVILRCVPISNHLYFYWYRQILGQKVEFLVSFYNNEISEKSEIFDDQFSVERPDGSNFTLKIRSTKLEDSAMYFCASSGLLSTDTQYFGPGTRLTVL.

V and J are TRBV5-6 and TRBJ1-1; no firm D call. The germline V gene encodes CDR1 SGHDT and CDR2 YYEEEE. The length of the CDR3 is 11 residues. V shed 5 bases and J shed 8 bases, with 10 bases lying between them. CDR3 region: CASSYRSEAFF. In DNA form, the CDR3 reads TGTGCCAGCAGTTATCGGTCGGAAGCTTTCTTT.

The rearrangement uses TRBV5-1 and TRBJ2-1; 8 nucleotides match TRBD2. The length of the CDR3 is 15 residues. Unmatched junction bases numbered 4, after V lost 4 bases and J lost 1 base. Germline CDR1 and CDR2: SGHRS and YFSETQ. CDR3 nucleotides: TGCGCCAGCAGCCCCGGGGGGGGGTCCTACAATGAGCAGTTCTTC. Amino acid sequence: CASSPGGGSYNEQFF.

The chain links TRBV29-1 to TRBJ2-1; TRBD1 aligns across 10 bases. CDR1 is SQVTM, CDR2 ANQGSEA, per germline. CDR3 length equals 14 residues. The J segment lost 4 bases and the V segment lost 2 bases, leaving 2 bases of the junction unmatched. Written as DNA, the CDR3 is TGCAGCGTTGAACGGGACAGGGGATACAATGAGCAGTTCTTC. Its translation: CSVERDRGYNEQFF.

The chain carries TRBV7-9 and TRBJ2-1; 12 bases agree with TRBD2. Germline CDR1 is SEHNR and CDR2 is FQNEAQ (reference sequence). This CDR3 comprises 19 residues. V trimming: 6 bases; J trimming: 7 bases; junction bases outside the gene matches: 19. The CDR3 reads CASRRLAGDPATGENEQFF. The CDR3 bases are TGTGCCAGCAGACGACTAGCGGGGGACCCCGCCACGGGGGAAAATGAGCAGTTCTTC.

The rearrangement links TRBV4-3 to TRBJ2-1; D may be TRBD2 (5 bases). CDR1 LGHNA and CDR2 YSLEER come from the germline V gene. The CDR3 has 15 amino acids. The germline V and J ends were trimmed by 3 bases and 5 bases, with 14 bases remaining between them. The CDR3 loop reads CASSHIHGLHNEQFF. The CDR3, as DNA: TGCGCCAGCAGCCATATCCACGGACTCCACAATGAGCAGTTCTTC.

This clone was seen a handful of times. V and J are TRBV7-2 and TRBJ2-7; D possibly corresponds to TRBD2 (6 bases). Germline V gene sequence: CDR1 SGHTA, CDR2 FQGNSA. The CDR3 loop spans 15 amino acids. Trimming removed 8 bases from V and 7 bases from J, with 24 bases in between. The CDR3 spells CASAARDSFRSEQYF. The CDR3 nucleotides read TGTGCCAGCGCCGCCAGGGACTCTTTTAGGAGTGAGCAGTACTTC.

This clone was observed a few times. V usage is TRBV11-1 and J usage is TRBJ2-2; D remains unclear. Trimming left V 3 bases short and J 7 bases short, with 9 bases between. CDR1 is SGHAT and CDR2 is FQDESV in the germline V gene (reference sequence). CDR3 length equals 13 residues. This CDR3 is CASSFTTGGELFF. In nucleotides, the CDR3 is TGTGCCAGCAGCTTTACGACGGGCGGGGAGCTGTTTTTT.

The chain uses TRBV6-5 and TRBJ2-7; TRBD2 is a possible D gene (6 bases). Germline CDR1 reads MNHEY; CDR2 reads SVGAGI. The CDR3 contains 15 residues. V was clipped by 5 bases and J by 3 bases, with 17 bases between them. The CDR3 here is CASSRDFPPNYEQYF. DNA of the CDR3: TGTGCCAGCAGTCGGGACTTTCCCCCGAACTACGAGCAGTACTTC.

The CDR3 reads CASSLRTVGYGYTF. CDR3 nucleotide sequence: TGTGCCAGCAGCTTGAGGACAGTTGGCTATGGCTACACCTTC. The chain couples TRBV7-2 to TRBJ1-2; maybe TRBD1 (6 bases). The germline gives CDR1 SGHTA, CDR2 FQGNSA. This CDR3 is built from 14 residues. The germline V and J ends were trimmed by 3 bases and 4 bases, with 12 bases remaining between them.

The rearrangement joins TRBV9 to TRBJ1-1, with TRBD1 matching 7 bases. The V gene end was trimmed by 4 bases and the J gene end by 10 bases; junction bases not matched to a gene: 13. The CDR3 is made up of 14 amino acids. Germline V gives CDR1 SGDLS, CDR2 YYNGEE. The CDR3 DNA is TGTGCCAGCAGCCCGGATAGGACAGGTCTCGGAGCTTTCTTT. Protein sequence: CASSPDRTGLGAFF.

The V gene is TRBV6-6, the J gene TRBJ2-7; D possibly corresponds to TRBD1 (6 bases). This CDR3 spans 14 amino acids. V was trimmed by 8 bases and J by 2 bases, leaving 16 bases between them. Germline CDR1 is MNHNY and CDR2 is SVGAGI (reference sequence). DNA for the CDR3: TGTGCCAGCTCCGCAGGGGCGAGCCCCTACGAGCAGTACTTC. Its protein is CASSAGASPYEQYF.

The CDR3 DNA reads as TGCGCCAGCAGCAGGGGGACAGCAACTGAAGCTTTCTTT. It encodes CASSRGTATEAFF. The V gene is TRBV10-1, the J gene TRBJ1-1, with 7 bases aligning to TRBD1. The trim removed 6 bases at V and 5 bases at J, leaving 6 bases unmatched. This CDR3 is 13 amino acids long. Germline lookup yields CDR1 WNHNN and CDR2 SYGVQD (reference sequence).

The rearrangement links TRBV6-1 to TRBJ2-1; D is undetermined. Germline lookup yields CDR1 MNHNS and CDR2 SASEGT. V dropped 1 base and J dropped 2 bases, with 12 bases sitting between them. CDR3 length equals 16 residues. Here the CDR3 reads CASSEVEVSPYNEQFF. The CDR3 nucleotides read TGTGCCAGCAGTGAAGTTGAGGTGTCGCCCTACAATGAGCAGTTCTTC.

The rearrangement uses TRBV18 and TRBJ2-7, with TRBD1 matching 8 bases. The CDR3 has 14 residues. The junction had 6 bases not matched to a gene; V was cut back by 8 bases and J by 0 bases. Looked up from germline, CDR1 is KGHSH and CDR2 is LQKENI. CDR3 nucleotides: TGTGCCAGCGGGACAGGCGGTTCCTCCTACGAGCAGTACTTC. This codes for CASGTGGSSYEQYF.

V and J are TRBV4-2 and TRBJ2-3, with D tentatively TRBD1 (5 bases). V gave up 0 bases and J gave up 2 bases, with 15 bases separating them. The germline V gene encodes CDR1 LGHNA and CDR2 YNFKEQ. The CDR3 covers 17 residues. The CDR3 reads CASSQEIRTTYTDTQYF. For the CDR3, the DNA is TGTGCCAGCAGCCAAGAAATTCGGACAACCTACACAGATACGCAGTATTTT.

This clone is a singleton in its sample. This chain joins TRBV27 and TRBJ2-5; D remains unclear. This CDR3 region has 13 residues. The V end was cut by 5 bases, the J end by 1 base, with 8 bases between. Germline assignment: CDR1 MNHEY and CDR2 SMNVEV (reference sequence). CDR3 region: CASSTTLQETQYF. Here the CDR3 DNA reads TGTGCCAGCAGTACGACACTCCAAGAGACCCAGTACTTC.

The chain employs TRBV7-2 and TRBJ1-6, with TRBD1 identical over 7 bases. From germline, CDR1 is SGHTA and CDR2 FQGNSA. Unmatched junction bases numbered 8, after V lost 3 bases and J lost 9 bases. The CDR3 loop spans 15 amino acids. The CDR3 nucleotides read TGTGCCAGCAGCTTGGGGAGACAGGGAGGTTCACCCCTCCACTTT. Protein product: CASSLGRQGGSPLHF.

This chain joins TRBV6-1 and TRBJ1-1; D possibly corresponds to TRBD1 (5 bases). V gave up 1 base and J gave up 1 base, with 7 bases separating them. The CDR3 is made up of 14 amino acids. CDR1 and CDR2 from the germline V gene are MNHNS and SASEGT. The CDR3 DNA reads TGTGCCAGCAGTGAAGGGACATCGAACACTGAAGCTTTCTTT. This encodes CASSEGTSNTEAFF.

The chain combines TRBV4-2 with TRBJ1-2, with a weak D call TRBD1 (5 bases). This CDR3 is 14 amino acids long. Germline V gene data show CDR1 as LGHNA and CDR2 as YNFKEQ. V was trimmed by 3 bases and J by 3 bases, leaving 11 bases between them. The CDR3 spells CASSQPDSHYGYTF. The CDR3 coding sequence is TGTGCCAGCAGCCAGCCTGACAGTCACTATGGCTACACCTTC.

The CDR3 coding sequence is TGTGCCAGCAGCGTAACGGGACAGGGGGCGTATGAGCAGTTCTTC. Protein: CASSVTGQGAYEQFF. The chain couples TRBV5-6 to TRBJ2-1, with 12 nucleotides matching TRBD1. The CDR3 is 15 residues long. The germline V gene encodes CDR1 SGHDT and CDR2 YYEEEE. After removal of 4 bases from V and 8 bases from J, the junction contained 7 bases not matched to a gene.

The chain combines TRBV9 with TRBJ1-1; possible D gene TRBD1, 5 bases. CDR3 length: 13 amino acids. Per the germline V gene, CDR1 is SGDLS and CDR2 is YYNGEE. V dropped 4 bases and J dropped 12 bases, with 19 bases sitting between them. CDR3 bases: TGTGCCAGCAGCTCATCCGGGACGGGGACTTCTTTCTTT. Translating gives CASSSSGTGTSFF. Filled out from reference TRBV9 and TRBJ1-1, the complete variable domain reads DSGVTQTPKHLITATGQRVTLRCSPRSGDLSVYWYQQSLDQGLQFLIQYYNGEERAKGNILERFSAQQFPDLHSELNLSSLELGDSALYFCASSSSGTGTSFFGQGTRLTVV.

The CDR3 reads CASSLPGGDTEAFF. CDR3 DNA sequence: TGTGCCAGCAGCCTCCCTGGGGGGGACACTGAAGCTTTCTTT. The chain links TRBV6-6 to TRBJ1-1; D might be TRBD1 (5 bases). CDR3 size: 14 residues. Germline V gene sequence: CDR1 MNHNY, CDR2 SVGAGI (reference sequence). Trimming stripped 6 bases from V and 3 bases from J, with 14 bases between.

CDR3: CASSIRQTSNQPQHF. The CDR3 region has the DNA TGTGCCAGTAGTATAAGACAGACTAGCAATCAGCCCCAGCATTTT. The chain uses TRBV19 and TRBJ1-5, with D perhaps matching TRBD1 (5 bases). The germline CDR1 and CDR2 sequences are LNHDA and SQIVND (reference sequence). The germline V and J ends were trimmed by 2 bases and 0 bases, with 8 bases remaining between them. CDR3 length: 15 amino acids.

V and J are TRBV7-9 and TRBJ2-7; tentatively, D is TRBD2 (5 bases). CDR1 SEHNR and CDR2 FQNEAQ come from the germline V gene (reference sequence). The CDR3 has 15 amino acids. Deletions cut 2 bases from V and 2 bases from J, with 13 bases between. In DNA, the CDR3 is TGTGCCAGCAGCTTACCTCGGGGAAGCGCCTACGAGCAGTACTTC. Translated: CASSLPRGSAYEQYF.

V usage is TRBV2 and J usage is TRBJ2-7; D gene uncertain. The CDR3 runs 13 residues. V lost 7 bases to trimming and J lost 3 bases, with 13 bases between them. The germline CDR1 and CDR2 sequences are SNHLY and FYNNEI. CDR3 nucleotides: TGTGCCAGCACGCCTATATTCATCTACGAGCAGTACTTC. This sequence encodes CASTPIFIYEQYF.

There are a few counts of this clone. CDR3 loop: CASSLVGAGGYTF. The DNA of the CDR3 is TGTGCCAGCAGCTTAGTGGGAGCGGGAGGCTACACCTTC. The chain carries TRBV11-2 and TRBJ1-2; no reliable D call. Germline CDR1 is SGHAT and CDR2 is FQNNGV. The germline V and J ends were trimmed by 1 base and 8 bases, with 11 bases remaining between them. The CDR3 has 13 residues. The whole variable domain, filled in from reference TRBV11-2 and TRBJ1-2, reads EAGVAQSPRYKIIEKRQSVAFWCNPISGHATLYWYQQILGQGPKLLIQFQNNGVVDDSQLPKDRFSAERLKGVDSTLKIQPAKLEDSAVYLCASSLVGAGGYTFGSGTRLTVV.

The V gene is TRBV6-1, the J gene TRBJ1-2, with D hard to call. This CDR3 region has 13 residues. Germline V gene lookup returns CDR1 MNHNS and CDR2 SASEGT. Between the trimmed V and J ends, which lost 8 bases and 3 bases, there was a span of 13 bases. CDR3 in DNA: TGTGCCAGCTATGGAGAGTATTACTATGGCTACACCTTC. Translated, it gives CASYGEYYYGYTF.